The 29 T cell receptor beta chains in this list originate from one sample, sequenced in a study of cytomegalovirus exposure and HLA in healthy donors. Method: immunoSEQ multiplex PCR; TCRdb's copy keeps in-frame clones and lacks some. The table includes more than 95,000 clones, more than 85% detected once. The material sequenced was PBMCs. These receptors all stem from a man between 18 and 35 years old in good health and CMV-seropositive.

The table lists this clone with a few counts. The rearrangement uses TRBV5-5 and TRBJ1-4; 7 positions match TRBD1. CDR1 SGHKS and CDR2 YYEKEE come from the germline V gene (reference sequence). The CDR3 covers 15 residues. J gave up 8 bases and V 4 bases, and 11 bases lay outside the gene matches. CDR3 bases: TGTGCCAGCAGCCCGTCAGGGGGAGGACGCGAAAAACTGTTTTTT. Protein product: CASSPSGGGREKLFF.

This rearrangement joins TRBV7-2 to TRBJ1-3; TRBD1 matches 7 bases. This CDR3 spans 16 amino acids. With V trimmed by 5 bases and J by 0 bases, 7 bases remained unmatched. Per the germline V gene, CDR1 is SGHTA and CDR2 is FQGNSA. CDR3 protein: CASSDRVITSGNTIYF. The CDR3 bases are TGTGCCAGCAGCGACAGGGTTATTACCTCTGGAAACACCATATATTTT.

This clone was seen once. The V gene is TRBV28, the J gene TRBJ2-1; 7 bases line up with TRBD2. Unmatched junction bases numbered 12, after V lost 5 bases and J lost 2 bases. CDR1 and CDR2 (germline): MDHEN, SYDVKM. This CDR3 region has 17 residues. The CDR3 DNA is TGTGCCAGCAGTCTTATAACCCTAGCGGATGCCTACAATGAGCAGTTCTTC. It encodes CASSLITLADAYNEQFF.

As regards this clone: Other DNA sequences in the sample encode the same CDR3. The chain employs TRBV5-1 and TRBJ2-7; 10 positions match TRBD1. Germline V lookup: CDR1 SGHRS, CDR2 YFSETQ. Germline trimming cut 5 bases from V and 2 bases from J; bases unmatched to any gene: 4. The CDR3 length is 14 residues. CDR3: CASSPGQGAYEQYF. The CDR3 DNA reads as TGCGCCAGCAGTCCCGGACAGGGGGCCTACGAGCAGTACTTC.

The CDR3 is CASSLPGFGYTF. The CDR3 DNA sequence: TGTGCCAGCAGTTTACCAGGCTTTGGCTACACCTTC. The chain combines TRBV6-5 with TRBJ1-2; D unresolved. In germline, CDR1 is MNHEY, CDR2 SVGAGI. The CDR3 length is 12 residues. V was cut by 4 bases and J by 7 bases, with 10 bases left in between.

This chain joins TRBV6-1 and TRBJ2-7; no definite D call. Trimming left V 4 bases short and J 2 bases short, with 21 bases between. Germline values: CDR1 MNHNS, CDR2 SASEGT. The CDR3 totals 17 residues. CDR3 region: CASSGSHHNAFTYEQYF. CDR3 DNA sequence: TGTGCCAGCAGTGGGAGTCACCACAACGCCTTTACCTACGAGCAGTACTTC.

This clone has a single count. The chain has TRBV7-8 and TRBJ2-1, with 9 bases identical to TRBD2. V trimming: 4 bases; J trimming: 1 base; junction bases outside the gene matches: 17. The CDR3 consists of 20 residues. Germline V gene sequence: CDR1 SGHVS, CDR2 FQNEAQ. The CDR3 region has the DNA TGTGCCAGCAGCTCCACCCCGGGGCTAGCGGGGTTTCGATCCTACAATGAGCAGTTCTTC. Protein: CASSSTPGLAGFRSYNEQFF.

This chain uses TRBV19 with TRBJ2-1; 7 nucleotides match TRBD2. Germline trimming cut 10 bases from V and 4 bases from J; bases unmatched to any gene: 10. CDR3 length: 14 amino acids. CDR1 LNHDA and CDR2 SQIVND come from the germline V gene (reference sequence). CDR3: CATGWTSAYNEQFF. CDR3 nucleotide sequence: TGTGCCACCGGGTGGACTAGTGCTTACAATGAGCAGTTCTTC. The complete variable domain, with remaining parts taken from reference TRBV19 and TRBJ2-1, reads DGGITQSPKYLFRKEGQNVTLSCEQNLNHDAMYWYRQDPGQGLRLIYYSQIVNDFQKGDIAEGYSVSREKKESFPLTVTSAQKNPTAFYLCATGWTSAYNEQFFGPGTRLTVL.

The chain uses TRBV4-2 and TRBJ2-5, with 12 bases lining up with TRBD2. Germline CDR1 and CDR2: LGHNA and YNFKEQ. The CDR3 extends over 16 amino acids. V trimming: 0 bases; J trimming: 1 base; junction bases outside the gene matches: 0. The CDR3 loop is CASSQELAGGQETQYF. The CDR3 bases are TGTGCCAGCAGCCAAGAACTAGCGGGGGGCCAAGAGACCCAGTACTTC.

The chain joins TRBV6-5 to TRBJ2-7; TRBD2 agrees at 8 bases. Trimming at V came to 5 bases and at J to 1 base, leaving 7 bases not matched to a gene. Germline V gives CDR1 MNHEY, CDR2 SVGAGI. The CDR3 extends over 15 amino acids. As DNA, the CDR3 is TGTGCCAGCAGTCTCTCTACGGGGGGGTCCTACGAGCAGTACTTC. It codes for CASSLSTGGSYEQYF.

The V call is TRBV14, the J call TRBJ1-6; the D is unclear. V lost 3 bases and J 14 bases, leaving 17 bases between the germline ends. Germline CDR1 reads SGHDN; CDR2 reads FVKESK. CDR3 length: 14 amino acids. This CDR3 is CASSHGLPGWTLHF. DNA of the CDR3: TGTGCCAGCAGCCATGGACTACCGGGTTGGACCCTCCACTTT. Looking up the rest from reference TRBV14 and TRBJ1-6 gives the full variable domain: EAGVTQFPSHSVIEKGQTVTLRCDPISGHDNLYWYRRVMGKEIKFLLHFVKESKQDESGMPNNRFLAERTGGTYSTLKVQPAELEDSGVYFCASSHGLPGWTLHFGNGTRLTVT.

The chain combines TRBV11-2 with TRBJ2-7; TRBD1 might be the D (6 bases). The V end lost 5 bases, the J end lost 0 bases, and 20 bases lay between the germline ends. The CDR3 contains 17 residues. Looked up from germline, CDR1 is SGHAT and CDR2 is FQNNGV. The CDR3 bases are TGTGCCAGCAGCCCTATCGGGGCAGGGGACGTCTCCTACGAGCAGTACTTC. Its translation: CASSPIGAGDVSYEQYF. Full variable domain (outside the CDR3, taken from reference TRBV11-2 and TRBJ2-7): EAGVAQSPRYKIIEKRQSVAFWCNPISGHATLYWYQQILGQGPKLLIQFQNNGVVDDSQLPKDRFSAERLKGVDSTLKIQPAKLEDSAVYLCASSPIGAGDVSYEQYFGPGTRLTVT.

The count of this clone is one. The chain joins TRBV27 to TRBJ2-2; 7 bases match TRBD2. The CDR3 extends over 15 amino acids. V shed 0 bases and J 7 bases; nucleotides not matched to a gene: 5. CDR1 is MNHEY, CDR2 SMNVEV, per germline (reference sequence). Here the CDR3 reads CASSLSSSGYGELFF. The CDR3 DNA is TGTGCCAGCAGTTTATCGTCTAGCGGATACGGGGAGCTGTTTTTT.

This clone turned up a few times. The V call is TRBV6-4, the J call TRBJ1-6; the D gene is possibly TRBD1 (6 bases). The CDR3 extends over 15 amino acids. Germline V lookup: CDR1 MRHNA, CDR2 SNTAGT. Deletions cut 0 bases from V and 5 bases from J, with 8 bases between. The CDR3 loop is CASSDSGQDNSPLHF. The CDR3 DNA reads TGTGCCAGCAGTGACTCGGGACAAGATAATTCACCCCTCCACTTT.

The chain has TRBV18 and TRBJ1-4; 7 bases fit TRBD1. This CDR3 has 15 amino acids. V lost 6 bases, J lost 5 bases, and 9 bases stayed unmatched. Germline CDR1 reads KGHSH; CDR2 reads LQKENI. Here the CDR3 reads CASSQRTGDNEKLFF. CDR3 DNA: TGTGCCAGCTCTCAGAGGACAGGAGACAATGAAAAACTGTTTTTT.

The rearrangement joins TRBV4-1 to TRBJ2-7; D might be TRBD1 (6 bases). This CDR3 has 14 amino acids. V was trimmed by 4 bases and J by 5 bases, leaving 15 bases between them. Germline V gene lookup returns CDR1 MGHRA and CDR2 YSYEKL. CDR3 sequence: CASSRLLGADEQYF. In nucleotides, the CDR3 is TGCGCCAGCAGCCGGCTGTTGGGGGCGGACGAGCAGTACTTC.

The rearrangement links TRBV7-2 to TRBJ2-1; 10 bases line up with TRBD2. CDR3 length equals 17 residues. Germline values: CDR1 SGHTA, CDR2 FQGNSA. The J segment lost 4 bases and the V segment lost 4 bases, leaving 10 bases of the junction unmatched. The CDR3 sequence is CASSSGLARTTYNEQFF. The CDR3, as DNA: TGTGCCAGCAGCTCGGGACTAGCGCGTACCACATACAATGAGCAGTTCTTC.

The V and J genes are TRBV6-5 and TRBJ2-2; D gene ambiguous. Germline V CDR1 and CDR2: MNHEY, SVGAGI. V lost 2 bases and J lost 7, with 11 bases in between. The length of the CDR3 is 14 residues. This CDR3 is CASSYPDTGGELFF. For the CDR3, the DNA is TGTGCCAGCAGTTACCCCGATACCGGCGGGGAGCTGTTTTTT.

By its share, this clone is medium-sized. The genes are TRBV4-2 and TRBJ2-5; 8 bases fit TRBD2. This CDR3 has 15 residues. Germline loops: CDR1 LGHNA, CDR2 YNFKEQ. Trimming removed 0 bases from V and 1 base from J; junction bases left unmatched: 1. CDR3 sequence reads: CASSQDRGGQETQYF. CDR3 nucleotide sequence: TGTGCCAGCAGCCAAGATCGGGGGGGCCAAGAGACCCAGTACTTC.

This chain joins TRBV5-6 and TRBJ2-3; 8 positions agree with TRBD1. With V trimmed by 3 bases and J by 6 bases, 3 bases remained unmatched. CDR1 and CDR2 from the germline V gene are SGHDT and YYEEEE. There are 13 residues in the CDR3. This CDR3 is CASSSRTGDTQYF. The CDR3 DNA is TGTGCCAGCAGCTCGCGGACAGGGGATACGCAGTATTTT.

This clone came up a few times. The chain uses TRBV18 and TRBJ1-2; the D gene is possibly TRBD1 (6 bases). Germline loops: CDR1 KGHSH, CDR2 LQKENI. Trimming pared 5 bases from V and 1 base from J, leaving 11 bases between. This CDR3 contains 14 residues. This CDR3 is CASSSRTDNYGYTF. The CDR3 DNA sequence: TGTGCCAGCTCATCTCGGACAGATAACTATGGCTACACCTTC.

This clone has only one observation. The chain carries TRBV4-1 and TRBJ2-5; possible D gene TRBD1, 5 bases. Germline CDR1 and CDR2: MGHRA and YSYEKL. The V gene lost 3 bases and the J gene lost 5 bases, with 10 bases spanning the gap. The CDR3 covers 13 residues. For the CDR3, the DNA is TGCGCCAGCAGCCAGGGGCTTTGGGAGACCCAGTACTTC. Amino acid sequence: CASSQGLWETQYF.

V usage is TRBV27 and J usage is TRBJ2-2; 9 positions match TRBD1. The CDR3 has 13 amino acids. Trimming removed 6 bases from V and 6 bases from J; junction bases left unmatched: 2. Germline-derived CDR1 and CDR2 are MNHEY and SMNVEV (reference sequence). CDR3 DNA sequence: TGTGCCAGCAGGAGGACAGGGGCCGGGGAGCTGTTTTTT. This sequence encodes CASRRTGAGELFF.

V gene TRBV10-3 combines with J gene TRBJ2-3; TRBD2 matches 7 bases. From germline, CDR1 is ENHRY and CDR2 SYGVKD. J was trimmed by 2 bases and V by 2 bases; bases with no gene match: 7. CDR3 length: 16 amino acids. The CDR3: CAISERKGRVTDTQYF. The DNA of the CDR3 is TGTGCCATCAGTGAGCGTAAGGGGAGGGTCACAGATACGCAGTATTTT.

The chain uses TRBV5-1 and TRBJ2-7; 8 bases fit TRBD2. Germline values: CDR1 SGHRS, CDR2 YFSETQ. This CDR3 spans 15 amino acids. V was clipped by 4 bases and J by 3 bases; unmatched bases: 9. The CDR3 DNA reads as TGCGCCAGCAGCCCCGAACGAGGGACTAGCTACGAGCAGTACTTC. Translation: CASSPERGTSYEQYF.

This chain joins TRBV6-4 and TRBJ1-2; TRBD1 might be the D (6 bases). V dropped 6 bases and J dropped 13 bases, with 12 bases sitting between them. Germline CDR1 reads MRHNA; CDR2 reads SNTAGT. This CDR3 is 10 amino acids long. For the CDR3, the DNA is TGTGCCAGCAGCCGACAGGTTCGCACCTTC. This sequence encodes CASSRQVRTF.

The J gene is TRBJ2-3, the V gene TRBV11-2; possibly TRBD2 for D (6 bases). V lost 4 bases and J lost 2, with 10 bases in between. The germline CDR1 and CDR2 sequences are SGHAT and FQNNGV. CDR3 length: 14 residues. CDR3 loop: CASSYGGNTDTQYF. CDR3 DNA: TGTGCCAGCAGCTATGGGGGGAACACAGATACGCAGTATTTT.

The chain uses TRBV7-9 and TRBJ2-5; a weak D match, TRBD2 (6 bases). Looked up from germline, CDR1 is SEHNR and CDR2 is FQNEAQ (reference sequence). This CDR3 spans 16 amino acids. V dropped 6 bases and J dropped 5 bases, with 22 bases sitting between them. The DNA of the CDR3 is TGTGCCAGCAGGGGCCGTTCGGAGGAGGGGACGGAGACCCAGTACTTC. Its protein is CASRGRSEEGTETQYF. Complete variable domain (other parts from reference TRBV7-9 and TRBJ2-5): DTGVSQNPRHKITKRGQNVTFRCDPISEHNRLYWYRQTLGQGPEFLTYFQNEAQLEKSRLLSDRFSAERPKGSFSTLEIQRTEQGDSAMYLCASRGRSEEGTETQYFGPGTRLLVL.

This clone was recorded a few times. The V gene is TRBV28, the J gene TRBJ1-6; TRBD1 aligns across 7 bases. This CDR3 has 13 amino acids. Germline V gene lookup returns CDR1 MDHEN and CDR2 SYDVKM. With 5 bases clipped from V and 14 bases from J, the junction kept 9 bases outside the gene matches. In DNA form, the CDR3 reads TGTGCCAGCAGTATCTACAGGGGATCGGCCCTCCACTTT. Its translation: CASSIYRGSALHF.